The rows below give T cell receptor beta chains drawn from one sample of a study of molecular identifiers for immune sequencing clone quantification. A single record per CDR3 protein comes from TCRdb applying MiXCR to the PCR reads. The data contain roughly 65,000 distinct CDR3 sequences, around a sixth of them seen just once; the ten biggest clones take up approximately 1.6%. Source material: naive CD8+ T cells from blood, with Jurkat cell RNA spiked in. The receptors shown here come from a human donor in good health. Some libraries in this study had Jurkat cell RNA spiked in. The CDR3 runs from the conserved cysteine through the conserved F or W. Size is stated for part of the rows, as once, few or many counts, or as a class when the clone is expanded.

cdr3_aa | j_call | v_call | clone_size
CASSLRQASQETQYF | TRBJ2-5 | TRBV7-7 | .
CASSQWFGDYNEQFF | TRBJ2-1 | TRBV4-3 | many
CASSLGLAGPDTQYF | TRBJ2-3 | TRBV7-2 | many
CSSQRADRVADTQYF | TRBJ2-3 | TRBV29-1 | medium-sized
CASSTGGVETQYF | TRBJ2-5 | TRBV7-9 | .
CASSWRGEIYNEQFF | TRBJ2-1 | TRBV28 | few
CTSSFPQGWKYEQYF | TRBJ2-7 | TRBV12-3/TRBV12-4 | .
CASSDFNEQFF | TRBJ2-1 | TRBV3-1 | many
CAWKLGFNEQFF | TRBJ2-1 | TRBV30 | few
CASSHVILSGRLNNEQFF | TRBJ2-1 | TRBV14 | few
CASSPRTGMNTGELFF | TRBJ2-2 | TRBV4-1 | many
CASSPQGVNEKLFF | TRBJ1-4 | TRBV9 | many
CSARDRGGQSSYNSPLHF | TRBJ1-6 | TRBV20-1 | many
CASSVPSFLAASYNEQFF | TRBJ2-1 | TRBV6-1 | .
CASSNYNEQFF | TRBJ2-1 | TRBV11-2 | many
CASSSGTQDTQYF | TRBJ2-3 | TRBV27 | many
CAVSGTNTGELFF | TRBJ2-2 | TRBV27 | many
CASSYSTSGTDTQYF | TRBJ2-3 | TRBV6-5 | .
CASSLFPGLGQPQHF | TRBJ1-5 | TRBV27 | many
CSARLRGSYEQYF | TRBJ2-7 | TRBV20-1 | many
CASSHSPGVAFDIQYF | TRBJ2-4 | TRBV11-1 | many
CASSQGSTWTQYF | TRBJ2-5 | TRBV14 | many
CSASGLAGFYNEQFF | TRBJ2-1 | TRBV20-1 | many
CASSSQSYNEQFF | TRBJ2-1 | TRBV7-8 | many
CATSDFGTGISEQYF | TRBJ2-7 | TRBV24-1 | many
CASSFLLARSRDTQYF | TRBJ2-3 | TRBV7-8 | many
CASSQDPYGTRRANEQFF | TRBJ2-1 | TRBV4-1 | many
CASSPRTSTSYEQYF | TRBJ2-7 | TRBV5-1 | many
CASSHDQVLGTEAFF | TRBJ1-1 | TRBV4-1 | many
CASSILTGTGRTDTQYF | TRBJ2-3 | TRBV19 | many
CASSQVSSETQYF | TRBJ2-5 | TRBV4-3 | many
CASSSDLIDTQYF | TRBJ2-3 | TRBV12-3/TRBV12-4 | many
CASSEGTGAYEQYF | TRBJ2-7 | TRBV12-3/TRBV12-4 | few
CASSLTPLTPNTEAFF | TRBJ1-1 | TRBV7-8 | many
CATSDTGLAGGSSYNEQFF | TRBJ2-1 | TRBV24-1 | few
CAISEPWGAETQYF | TRBJ2-5 | TRBV10-3 | many
CSARPQGRNVHGYTF | TRBJ1-2 | TRBV20-1 | many
CASSPRTGLEKLFF | TRBJ1-4 | TRBV14 | .
CASSANTGELFF | TRBJ2-2 | TRBV12-3/TRBV12-4 | few
CATDSGVYEQYF | TRBJ2-7 | TRBV2 | many
CSVETPGVGNSYEQYF | TRBJ2-7 | TRBV29-1 | many
CASSYPTETQYF | TRBJ2-5 | TRBV6-2/TRBV6-3 | many
CSVEWTSGNEQFF | TRBJ2-1 | TRBV29-1 | few
CASSLPSGTLAYEQYF | TRBJ2-7 | TRBV7-2 | many
CASSLVLSYEQYF | TRBJ2-7 | TRBV5-5 | many
CASSYGGGELFF | TRBJ2-2 | TRBV6-2/TRBV6-3 | many
CASSLIPGGSTDTQYF | TRBJ2-3 | TRBV7-2 | many
CAWSTVSEQYF | TRBJ2-7 | TRBV30 | many
CASSVGGIATNEKLFF | TRBJ1-4 | TRBV27 | many
CASSYGRGLANEKLFF | TRBJ1-4 | TRBV6-6 | many
CSVEDQRYEQYF | TRBJ2-7 | TRBV29-1 | many
CASSLGARPSYEQYF | TRBJ2-7 | TRBV11-2 | .
CACSIDQGAYEQYF | TRBJ2-7 | TRBV19 | few
CASSLSHSLYNEQFF | TRBJ2-1 | TRBV6-2/TRBV6-3 | many
CASSDGPYNEQFF | TRBJ2-1 | TRBV4-2 | many
CSARPRQGGTYEQYF | TRBJ2-7 | TRBV20-1 | many
CASSFAARVSYEQYF | TRBJ2-7 | TRBV27 | many
CAGRVRDRGNEQFF | TRBJ2-1 | TRBV5-8 | few
CASSPGTSNEQFF | TRBJ2-1 | TRBV27 | .